The 5 T cell receptor beta chains below come from one sample, sequenced in a study of T-cell memory formation after mild COVID-19. TCRdb redid the calling of the 5' RACE reads with MiXCR, one entry per CDR3 protein. Here the sample spans about 200,000 distinct CDR3 sequences, 15% to 20% being singletons. Sequenced input: PBMCs or a T cell subset sorted from them (not recorded which). Source of these receptors: an adult woman who had mild COVID-19 (a few samples of this study predate the infection). Cell type and time point are not known.

The chain links TRBV6-1 to TRBJ2-7; D tentatively fits TRBD1 or TRBD2 (5 bases each). The CDR3 spans 17 residues. Germline CDR1 and CDR2: MNHNS and SASEGT. V lost 6 bases and J 0 bases, leaving 21 bases between the germline ends. The CDR3 DNA reads as TGTGCCAGCAGGGCTTTAGTAGGGGACCGATCCTCCTACGAGCAGTACTTC. It encodes CASRALVGDRSSYEQYF.

This clonotype has a handful of counts. The gene calls are TRBV12-3 or TRBV12-4 and TRBJ2-7; 8 bases are shared with TRBD1. Losses at the gene ends were 6 bases for V and 7 bases for J; bases not matched to a gene: 8. This CDR3 contains 13 residues. CDR3 amino acids: CASRSGGRGEQYF. CDR3 nucleotide sequence: TGTGCCAGCAGATCAGGGGGCAGAGGGGAGCAGTACTTC.

CDR3 in amino acids: CASSPGGTNTGELFF. CDR3 sequence (DNA): TGTGCCAGCAGCCCCGGGGGGACGAACACCGGGGAGCTGTTTTTT. This chain connects TRBV9 to TRBJ2-2; 7 nucleotides match TRBD2. J was trimmed by 0 bases and V by 4 bases; bases with no gene match: 3. The CDR3 sequence is 15 residues long. Germline V gene data show CDR1 as SGDLS and CDR2 as YYNGEE.

The V call is TRBV13, the J call TRBJ2-7, with D maybe TRBD1 (8 bases). Germline lookup yields CDR1 PRHDT and CDR2 FYEKMQ (reference sequence). The ends were cut back, 0 bases at V and 3 bases at J, with 12 bases in the middle. This CDR3 is 15 amino acids long. For the CDR3, the DNA is TGTGCCAGCAGCTTAGGGGACAGGGACTACTACGAGCAGTACTTC. Encoded protein: CASSLGDRDYYEQYF.

There are many counts of this clonotype. This chain connects TRBV7-2 to TRBJ2-5, with TRBD1 matching 9 bases. Germline V CDR1 and CDR2: SGHTA, FQGNSA. The CDR3 has 15 residues. Losses at the gene ends were 5 bases for V and 2 bases for J; bases not matched to a gene: 6. CDR3 loop: CASSLSGTGQETQYF. CDR3 coding DNA: TGTGCCAGCAGCCTGTCCGGGACAGGGCAAGAGACCCAGTACTTC.